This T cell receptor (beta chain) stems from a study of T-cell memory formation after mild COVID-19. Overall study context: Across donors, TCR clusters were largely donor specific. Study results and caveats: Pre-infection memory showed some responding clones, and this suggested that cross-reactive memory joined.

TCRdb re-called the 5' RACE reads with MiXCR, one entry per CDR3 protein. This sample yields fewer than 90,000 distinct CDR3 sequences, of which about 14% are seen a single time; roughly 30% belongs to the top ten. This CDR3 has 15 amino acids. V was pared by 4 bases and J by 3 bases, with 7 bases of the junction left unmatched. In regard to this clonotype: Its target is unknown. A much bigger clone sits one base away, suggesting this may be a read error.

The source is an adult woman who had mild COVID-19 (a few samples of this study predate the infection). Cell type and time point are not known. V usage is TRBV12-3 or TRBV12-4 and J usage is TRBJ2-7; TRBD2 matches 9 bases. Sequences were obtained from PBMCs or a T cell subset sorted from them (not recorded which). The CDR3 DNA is TGTGCCAGCAGTTCCCTGACTAGCGGCCTCTACGAGCAGTACTTC. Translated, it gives CASSSLTSGLYEQYF.